Shown below are 14 T cell receptor beta chains from a single sample sequenced in a study of cytomegalovirus exposure and HLA in healthy donors. PCR used 60 Vbeta primers and 13 Jbeta primers. The data were produced by immunoSEQ multiplex PCR, yet TCRdb's version contains in-frame clones alone and is incomplete. The sample contains roughly 190,000 clones, about four fifths of which appear only once. Sequencing input: PBMCs. These receptors all come from a young man in good health and CMV-seronegative.

The chain carries TRBV18 and TRBJ2-7, with unresolved D. The CDR3 loop spans 11 amino acids. The V end was cut by 8 bases, the J end by 5 bases, with 10 bases between. Germline CDR1 and CDR2: KGHSH and LQKENI. CDR3: CASAHSDEQYF. For the CDR3, the DNA is TGTGCCAGCGCTCACTCTGACGAGCAGTACTTC.

Comment on this clone: The junction departs from germline at one end; a sequencing error may be responsible. V is TRBV10-3 and J is TRBJ1-5, with 7 bases aligning to TRBD1. CDR1 is ENHRY and CDR2 is SYGVKD in the germline V gene. The CDR3 is 13 residues long. Here the CDR3 DNA reads TGTGCCATTAGACAGGGAGACAATCAGCCCCGGCATTTT. Its translation: CAIRQGDNQPRHF.

V is TRBV5-4 and J is TRBJ2-3, with 9 bases that match TRBD1. Germline CDR1 reads SGHNT; CDR2 reads YYREEE (reference sequence). Trimming cost V 0 bases and J 2 bases; bases outside gene matches: 10. The CDR3 has 18 residues. The CDR3 coding sequence is TGTGCCAGCAGCTTGGGGTGGGTTGGGACAGGGCCCACAGATACGCAGTATTTT. It encodes CASSLGWVGTGPTDTQYF.

CDR3 amino acids: CASSDSGTENSPLHF. CDR3 DNA: TGTGCCAGCAGTGACTCGGGGACAGAAAATTCACCCCTCCACTTT. The chain combines TRBV6-4 with TRBJ1-6, with 7 bases fitting TRBD1. Germline trimming cut 0 bases from V and 7 bases from J; bases unmatched to any gene: 3. CDR1 and CDR2 (germline): MRHNA, SNTAGT. The CDR3 spans 15 residues.

This clone has just a few counts. The rearrangement joins TRBV5-5 to TRBJ1-5; possibly TRBD1 for D (5 bases). This CDR3 is built from 14 residues. Germline V gives CDR1 SGHKS, CDR2 YYEKEE (reference sequence). V dropped 2 bases and J dropped 6 bases, with 12 bases sitting between them. The CDR3 loop reads CASSLLGGSQPQHF. The CDR3 coding sequence is TGTGCCAGCAGCTTATTGGGGGGGAGTCAGCCCCAGCATTTT.

The chain recombines TRBV10-3 with TRBJ2-1; a weak D match, TRBD2 (5 bases). CDR3 length: 16 amino acids. Germline V gene sequence: CDR1 ENHRY, CDR2 SYGVKD. V lost 3 bases and J 9 bases, leaving 21 bases between the germline ends. The CDR3 sequence is CAISDNYPPGRVEQFF. The CDR3 nucleotides are TGTGCCATCAGTGATAATTACCCGCCGGGAAGGGTTGAGCAGTTCTTC.

This chain connects TRBV9 to TRBJ2-1; 9 bases are shared with TRBD2. With V trimmed by 2 bases and J by 4 bases, 4 bases remained unmatched. Germline CDR1 reads SGDLS; CDR2 reads YYNGEE. The CDR3 spans 15 residues. CDR3 DNA: TGTGCCAGCAGCGTCGGCGGGGGGGATTACAATGAGCAGTTCTTC. It codes for CASSVGGGDYNEQFF.

The rearrangement uses TRBV4-3 and TRBJ2-3; 7 nucleotides align to TRBD2. Germline V gene lookup returns CDR1 LGHNA and CDR2 YSLEER. The CDR3 extends over 16 amino acids. Trimming removed 1 base from V and 5 bases from J; junction bases left unmatched: 9. CDR3 nucleotides: TGCGCCAGCAGCCAAGGCCCGGGAGGATCGGTAGATACGCAGTATTTT. Its protein product is CASSQGPGGSVDTQYF.

The chain couples TRBV6-1 to TRBJ2-2; weak D call: TRBD1 (7 bases). The germline CDR1 and CDR2 sequences are MNHNS and SASEGT. The CDR3 consists of 15 residues. V was shortened by 6 bases and J by 6 bases, with 17 bases between the two germline ends. The CDR3 reads CASRNLQGEAGELFF. The CDR3 DNA reads TGTGCCAGCAGAAACCTCCAGGGGGAGGCCGGGGAGCTGTTTTTT.

V usage is TRBV27 and J usage is TRBJ2-2, with D possibly TRBD2 on 6 matching bases. CDR3 length equals 14 residues. Germline V gives CDR1 MNHEY, CDR2 SMNVEV (reference sequence). V lost 6 bases, J lost 1 base, and 9 bases lay in between. The CDR3 protein is CASRRRENTGELFF. The DNA of the CDR3 is TGTGCCAGCAGACGGCGGGAGAACACCGGGGAGCTGTTTTTT.

V usage is TRBV6-5 and J usage is TRBJ1-5; unclear D gene. This CDR3 has 15 residues. Germline V gene lookup returns CDR1 MNHEY and CDR2 SVGAGI. V was cut by 6 bases and J by 4 bases, with 16 bases left in between. The DNA of the CDR3 is TGTGCCAGCAGCTTCAACCGGGGAGGGAATCAGCCCCAGCATTTT. It yields the protein CASSFNRGGNQPQHF.

Concerning this clone itself: A junction boundary mismatches the germline segment, possibly from a read error. The V and J genes are TRBV4-2 and TRBJ2-1; 12 positions match TRBD2. The CDR3 length is 14 residues. Germline CDR1 and CDR2: LGHNA and YNFKEQ. The CDR3 is CASSQELLAGGQVF. The CDR3 DNA is TGTGCCAGCAGCCAAGAGCTACTAGCGGGAGGTCAGGTCTTC.

The V and J genes are TRBV10-3 and TRBJ2-7, with 9 bases fitting TRBD1. CDR3 size: 13 residues. Germline CDR1 and CDR2: ENHRY and SYGVKD. Losses at the gene ends were 9 bases for V and 7 bases for J; bases not matched to a gene: 10. CDR3 loop: CAINRDRVSEQYF. CDR3 sequence (DNA): TGTGCCATAAACCGGGACAGGGTGAGTGAGCAGTACTTC.

The chain combines TRBV9 with TRBJ1-2, with D uncertain. This CDR3 has 11 residues. CDR1 is SGDLS and CDR2 is YYNGEE in the germline V gene. V lost 4 bases and J 8 bases, leaving 9 bases between the germline ends. This CDR3 is CASSPSRGYTF. In DNA, the CDR3 is TGTGCCAGCAGCCCCTCTAGGGGCTACACCTTC.